This T cell receptor beta chain is drawn from a study of blood T cell repertoires in COVID-19 (dated by TCRdb to about 2020). As for the study more broadly: Samples covering the acute and convalescent phases of COVID-19 were provided by collaborators in the United States, Italy and Spain. The prospective study material was composed of cDNA or gDNA derived from T cells, B-cell-depleted T cells, or PBMCs. Subjects who had been exposed to COVID-19, were actively infected with it, or had recovered from it provided the deeply sampled blood TCRbeta repertoires that made up the dataset. The repertoires were made available in a free public database intended to serve as a resource for research on the immune response to SARS-CoV-2. Samples were obtained from the ongoing ImmuneRACE study (first 160 participants) and from 1,200 or so subjects provided by 6 global collaborators. A de-identified subject ID, COVID-19 status, age in years and sex were almost always included in the sample metadata. Where available, HLA class I and class II types were obtained from metadata supplied by the sample provider rather than from assay-based typing. Results the study describes overall, beyond this receptor: The quantity of clinical and demographic metadata differed by source and by participant and was supplied without curation.

Concerning this clone itself: Its antigen is still unknown. No base quality information exists; no much larger clone differs at one position.

CDR1 and CDR2, looked up from the germline V gene, are SGHRS and YFSETQ. The junction carries 11 bases between V and J, which are trimmed by 4 bases and 1 base respectively. The CDR3 covers 14 residues, taking in both the cysteine and the phenylalanine. The read is trimmed to its CDR3 DNA, 42 bases read in frame from base 1. TCRbeta CDR3 regions were amplified from genomic DNA using the immunoSEQ Assay, a bias-controlled multiplex PCR. For the original study's pipeline: The number of nucleated cells in each sample was estimated by amplification of reference gene primers within the assay. Sequence reads were collapsed and filtered to measure the absolute abundance of every unique TCRbeta CDR3 rearrangement. For each sample, productive Simpson clonality was calculated by taking the square root of Simpson's diversity index across productive rearrangements. TCRdb provides this immuneACCESS table in a form limited to in-frame rearrangements. Some clones are lacking; in checked studies, under half of them reflect an unresolved V gene, and why the rest are absent is not known. For V, J and clone size, that table is used; D and trimming come from the DNA. This sample has 150,000 to 200,000 clones in its table, and around 87% of those were observed once. The biggest ten clones account for over 3.5% of the sample.

Each collaborating institution followed its own protocols to collect whole blood in K2EDTA tubes. For TCRbeta analysis, collaborators shipped samples as frozen whole blood, isolated PBMCs, or DNA extracted from either of those sample types. The sequenced material came from peripheral blood. The TCR was taken from a man between 18 and 29 years old with active or convalescent COVID-19. The rearrangement joined TRBV5-1 to TRBJ2-5; the D segment could be TRBD1, given 5 matching bases. The CDR3 sequence is CASSPSGAQETQYF. The nucleotide sequence reads as follows: TGCGCCAGCAGCCCCTCTGGGGCCCAAGAGACCCAGTACTTC.